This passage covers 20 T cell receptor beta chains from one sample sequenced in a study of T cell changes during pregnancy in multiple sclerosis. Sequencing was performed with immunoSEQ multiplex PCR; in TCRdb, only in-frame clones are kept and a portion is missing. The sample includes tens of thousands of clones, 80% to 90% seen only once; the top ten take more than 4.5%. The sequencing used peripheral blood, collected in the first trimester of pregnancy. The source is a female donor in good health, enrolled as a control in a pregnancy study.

CDR3 sequence: CASSDSLNQPQHF. CDR3 DNA: TGTGCCAGCTCGGACAGCCTCAATCAGCCCCAGCATTTT. The chain carries TRBV10-3 and TRBJ1-5, with D possibly being TRBD1 (6 bases). The CDR3 covers 13 residues. V was shortened by 10 bases and J by 3 bases, with 13 bases between the two germline ends. Germline V gene data show CDR1 as ENHRY and CDR2 as SYGVKD.

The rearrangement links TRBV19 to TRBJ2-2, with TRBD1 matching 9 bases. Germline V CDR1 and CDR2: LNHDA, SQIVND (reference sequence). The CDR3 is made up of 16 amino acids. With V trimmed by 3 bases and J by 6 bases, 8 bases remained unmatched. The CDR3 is CASSIRHRGLSGELFF. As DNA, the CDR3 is TGTGCCAGTAGTATTCGACACAGGGGGCTGTCCGGGGAGCTGTTTTTT.

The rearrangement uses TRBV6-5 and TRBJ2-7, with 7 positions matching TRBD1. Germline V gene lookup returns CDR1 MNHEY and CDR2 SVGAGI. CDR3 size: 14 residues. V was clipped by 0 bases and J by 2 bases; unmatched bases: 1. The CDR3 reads CASSYSGQTYEQYF. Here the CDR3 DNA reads TGTGCCAGCAGTTACTCGGGACAGACCTACGAGCAGTACTTC.

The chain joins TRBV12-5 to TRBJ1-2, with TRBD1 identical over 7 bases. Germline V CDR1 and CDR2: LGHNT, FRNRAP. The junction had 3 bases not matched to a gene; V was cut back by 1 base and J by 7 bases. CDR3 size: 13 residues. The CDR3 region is CASGLGAGGGYTF. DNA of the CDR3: TGTGCTAGTGGTTTGGGGGCAGGGGGTGGCTACACCTTC.

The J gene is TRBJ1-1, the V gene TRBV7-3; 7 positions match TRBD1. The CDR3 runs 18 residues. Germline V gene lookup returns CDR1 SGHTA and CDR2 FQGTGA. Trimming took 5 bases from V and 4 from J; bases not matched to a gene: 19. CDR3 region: CASSTTSTMTGRSTEAFF. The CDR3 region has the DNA TGTGCCAGCAGCACCACTTCAACCATGACAGGGAGAAGCACTGAAGCTTTCTTT.

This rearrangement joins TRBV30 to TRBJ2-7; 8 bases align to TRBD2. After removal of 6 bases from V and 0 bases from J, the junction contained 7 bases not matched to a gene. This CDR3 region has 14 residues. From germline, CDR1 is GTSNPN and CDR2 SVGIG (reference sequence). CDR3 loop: CACLTGTSSYEQYF. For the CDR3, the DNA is TGTGCCTGCCTAACCGGGACTAGCTCCTACGAGCAGTACTTC.

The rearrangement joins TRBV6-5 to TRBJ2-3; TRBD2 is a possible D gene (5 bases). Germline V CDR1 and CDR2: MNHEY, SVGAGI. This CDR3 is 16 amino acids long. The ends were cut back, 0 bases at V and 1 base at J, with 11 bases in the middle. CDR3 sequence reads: CASSYSGVPGTDTQYF. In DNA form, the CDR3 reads TGTGCCAGCAGTTACTCCGGGGTTCCAGGCACAGATACGCAGTATTTT.

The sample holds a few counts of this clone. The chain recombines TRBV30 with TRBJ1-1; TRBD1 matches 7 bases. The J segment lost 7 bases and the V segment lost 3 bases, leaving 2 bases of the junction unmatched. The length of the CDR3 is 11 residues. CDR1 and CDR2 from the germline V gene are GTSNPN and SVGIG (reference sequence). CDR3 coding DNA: TGTGCCTGGAGGGGGACAGTTGAAGCTTTCTTT. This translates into CAWRGTVEAFF.

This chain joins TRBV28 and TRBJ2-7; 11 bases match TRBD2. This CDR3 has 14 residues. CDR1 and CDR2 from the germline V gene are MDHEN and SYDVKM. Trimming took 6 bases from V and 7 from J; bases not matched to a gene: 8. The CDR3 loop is CASSRPLAGVEQYF. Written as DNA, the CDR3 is TGTGCCAGCAGCCGACCACTAGCGGGAGTTGAGCAGTACTTC. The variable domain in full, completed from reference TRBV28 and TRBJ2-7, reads DVKVTQSSRYLVKRTGEKVFLECVQDMDHENMFWYRQDPGLGLRLIYFSYDVKMKEKGDIPEGYSVSREKKERFSLILESASTNQTSMYLCASSRPLAGVEQYFGPGTRLTVT.

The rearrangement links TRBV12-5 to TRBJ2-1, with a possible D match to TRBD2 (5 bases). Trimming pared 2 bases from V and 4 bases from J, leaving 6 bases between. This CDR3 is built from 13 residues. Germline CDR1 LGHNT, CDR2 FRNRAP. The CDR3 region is CASGLTGYNEQFF. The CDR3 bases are TGTGCTAGTGGTTTGACGGGGTACAATGAGCAGTTCTTC.

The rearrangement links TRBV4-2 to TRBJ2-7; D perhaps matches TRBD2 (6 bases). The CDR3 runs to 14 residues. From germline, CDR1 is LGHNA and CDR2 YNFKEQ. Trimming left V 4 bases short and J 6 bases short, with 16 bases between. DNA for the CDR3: TGTGCCAGCAGCCCGGGGGAGGTCACCCGCGAGCAGTACTTC. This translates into CASSPGEVTREQYF.

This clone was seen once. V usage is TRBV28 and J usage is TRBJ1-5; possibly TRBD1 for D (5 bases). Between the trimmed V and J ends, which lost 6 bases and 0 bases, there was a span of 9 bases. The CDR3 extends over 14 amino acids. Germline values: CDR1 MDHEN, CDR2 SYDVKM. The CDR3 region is CASRTDPSNQPQHF. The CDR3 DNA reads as TGTGCCAGCAGGACAGACCCTAGCAATCAGCCCCAGCATTTT.

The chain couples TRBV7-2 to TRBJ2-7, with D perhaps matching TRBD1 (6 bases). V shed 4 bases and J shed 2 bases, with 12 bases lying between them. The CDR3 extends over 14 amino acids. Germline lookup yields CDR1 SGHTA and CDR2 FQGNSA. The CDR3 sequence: CASSSWDKPYEQYF. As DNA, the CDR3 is TGTGCCAGCAGCTCCTGGGACAAACCCTACGAGCAGTACTTC.

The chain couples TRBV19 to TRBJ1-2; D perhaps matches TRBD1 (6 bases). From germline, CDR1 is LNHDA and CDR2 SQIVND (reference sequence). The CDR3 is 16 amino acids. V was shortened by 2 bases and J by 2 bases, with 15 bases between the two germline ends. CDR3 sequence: CASSIPPAGANYGYTF. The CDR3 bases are TGTGCCAGTAGTATACCCCCGGCAGGGGCAAACTATGGCTACACCTTC. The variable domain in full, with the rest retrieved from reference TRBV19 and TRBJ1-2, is DGGITQSPKYLFRKEGQNVTLSCEQNLNHDAMYWYRQDPGQGLRLIYYSQIVNDFQKGDIAEGYSVSREKKESFPLTVTSAQKNPTAFYLCASSIPPAGANYGYTFGSGTRLTVV.

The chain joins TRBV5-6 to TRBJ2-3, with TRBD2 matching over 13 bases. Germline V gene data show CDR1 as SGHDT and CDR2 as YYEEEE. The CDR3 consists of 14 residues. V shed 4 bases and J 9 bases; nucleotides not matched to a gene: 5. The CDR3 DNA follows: TGTGCCAGCAGCCCGGGACTAGCGGGGTTCACGCAGTATTTT. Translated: CASSPGLAGFTQYF.

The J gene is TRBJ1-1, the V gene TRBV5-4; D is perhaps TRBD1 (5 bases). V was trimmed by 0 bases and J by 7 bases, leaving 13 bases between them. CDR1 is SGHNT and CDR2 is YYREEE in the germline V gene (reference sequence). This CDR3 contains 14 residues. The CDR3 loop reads CASSLAGPGGEAFF. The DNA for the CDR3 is TGTGCCAGCAGCTTGGCCGGTCCCGGGGGTGAAGCTTTCTTT.

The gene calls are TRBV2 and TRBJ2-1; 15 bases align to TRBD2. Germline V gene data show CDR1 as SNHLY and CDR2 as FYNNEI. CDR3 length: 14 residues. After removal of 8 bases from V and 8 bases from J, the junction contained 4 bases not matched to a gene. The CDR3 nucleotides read TGTGCCAGCGGCGGGACTAGCGGGGGGTATGAGCAGTTCTTC. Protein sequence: CASGGTSGGYEQFF.

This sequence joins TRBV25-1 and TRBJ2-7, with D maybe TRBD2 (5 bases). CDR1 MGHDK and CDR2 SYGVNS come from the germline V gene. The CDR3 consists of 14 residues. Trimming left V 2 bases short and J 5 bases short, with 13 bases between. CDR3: CASSETGRANEQYF. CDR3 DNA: TGTGCCAGCAGTGAAACGGGAAGGGCCAACGAGCAGTACTTC.

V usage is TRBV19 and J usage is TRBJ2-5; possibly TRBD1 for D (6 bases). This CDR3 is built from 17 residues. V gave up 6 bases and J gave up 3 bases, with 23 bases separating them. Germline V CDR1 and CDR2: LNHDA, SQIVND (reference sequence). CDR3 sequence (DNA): TGTGCCAGTAGCGCCCTCGATCTCCTGGACAGAAAAGAGACCCAGTACTTC. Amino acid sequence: CASSALDLLDRKETQYF.

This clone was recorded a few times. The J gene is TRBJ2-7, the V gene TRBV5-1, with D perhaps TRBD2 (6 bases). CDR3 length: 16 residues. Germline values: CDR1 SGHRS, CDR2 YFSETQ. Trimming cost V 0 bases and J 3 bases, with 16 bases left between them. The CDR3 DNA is TGCGCCAGCAGCTTGGCCGAGGGGAGGCCTAACTACGAGCAGTACTTC. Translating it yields CASSLAEGRPNYEQYF. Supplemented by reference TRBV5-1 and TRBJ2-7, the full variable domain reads KAGVTQTPRYLIKTRGQQVTLSCSPISGHRSVSWYQQTPGQGLQFLFEYFSETQRNKGNFPGRFSGRQFSNSRSEMNVSTLELGDSALYLCASSLAEGRPNYEQYFGPGTRLTVT.